This T cell receptor beta chain was sequenced in a study of cytomegalovirus exposure and HLA in healthy donors. As to this clone: Its antigen is as yet unknown.

Study-wide points: Presence/absence comparisons presumed near-even sequencing depth among donors. In a later analysis, a genetic analysis reported fewer productive-TCR N-insertions in an Asian-associated ancestry cluster than the cohort average.

CDR3 size: 14 residues. Unmatched junction bases numbered 5, after V lost 5 bases and J lost 2 bases. Germline loops: CDR1 MNHEY, CDR2 SVGAGI. This PCR relied on a set of 60 Vbeta primers and 13 Jbeta primers. Only in-frame clones appear in the TCRdb table, and some are missing; sequencing was by immunoSEQ multiplex PCR. The data show about 90,000 clones, approximately 76% seen once. The chain is built from TRBV6-5 and TRBJ2-7; 8 bases are a match to TRBD2. The source of this sequence is a woman aged 55-69 years in good health and CMV-seropositive. The material sequenced was PBMCs. CDR3 region: CASSRSGKAYEQYF. CDR3 DNA sequence: TGTGCCAGCAGTCGTAGCGGGAAAGCCTACGAGCAGTACTTC.